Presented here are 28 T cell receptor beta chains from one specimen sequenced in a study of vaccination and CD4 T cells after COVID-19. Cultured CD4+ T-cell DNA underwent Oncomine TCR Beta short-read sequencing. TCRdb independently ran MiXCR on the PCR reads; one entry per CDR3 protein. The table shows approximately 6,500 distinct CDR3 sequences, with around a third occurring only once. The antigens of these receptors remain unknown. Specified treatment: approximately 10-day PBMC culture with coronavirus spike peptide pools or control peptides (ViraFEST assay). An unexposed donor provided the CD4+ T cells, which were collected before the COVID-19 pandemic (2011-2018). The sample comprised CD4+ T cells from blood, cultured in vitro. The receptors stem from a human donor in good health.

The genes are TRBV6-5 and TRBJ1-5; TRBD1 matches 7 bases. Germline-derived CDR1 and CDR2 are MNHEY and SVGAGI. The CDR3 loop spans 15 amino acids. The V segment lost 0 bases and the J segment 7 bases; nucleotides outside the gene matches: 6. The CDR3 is CASSYSGTVRQPQHF. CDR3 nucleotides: TGTGCCAGCAGTTACTCCGGGACAGTCAGACAGCCCCAGCATTTT.

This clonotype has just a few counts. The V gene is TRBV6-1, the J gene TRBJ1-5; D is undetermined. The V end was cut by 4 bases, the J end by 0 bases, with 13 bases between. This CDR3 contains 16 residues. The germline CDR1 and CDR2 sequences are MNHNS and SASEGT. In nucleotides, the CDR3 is TGTGCCAGCAGTGCTATAGGACTATATAGCAATCAGCCCCAGCATTTT. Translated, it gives CASSAIGLYSNQPQHF.

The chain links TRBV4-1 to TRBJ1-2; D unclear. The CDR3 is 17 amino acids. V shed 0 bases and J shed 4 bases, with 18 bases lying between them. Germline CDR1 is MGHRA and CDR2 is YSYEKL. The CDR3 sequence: CASSQDAASGYSYGYTF. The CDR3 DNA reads TGCGCCAGCAGCCAAGATGCCGCCTCTGGGTATAGCTATGGCTACACCTTC.

CDR3 DNA: TGTGCCAGCAGTGAAAGTGTAACAGGGAGCGGCTACACCTTC. Translated: CASSESVTGSGYTF. This chain joins TRBV6-1 and TRBJ1-2; D possibly corresponds to TRBD1 (6 bases). The germline CDR1 and CDR2 sequences are MNHNS and SASEGT. Trimming removed 2 bases from V and 8 bases from J, with 15 bases in between. This CDR3 has 14 residues.

DNA for the CDR3: TGTGCCAGCAGCCCGGGTCAAGGGAGTCATCAGCCCCAGCATTTT. Translating gives CASSPGQGSHQPQHF. The chain has TRBV7-6 and TRBJ1-5; D ambiguous. V was pared by 5 bases and J by 5 bases, with 16 bases between. The CDR3 runs to 15 residues. Per the germline V gene, CDR1 is SGHVS and CDR2 is FNYEAQ.

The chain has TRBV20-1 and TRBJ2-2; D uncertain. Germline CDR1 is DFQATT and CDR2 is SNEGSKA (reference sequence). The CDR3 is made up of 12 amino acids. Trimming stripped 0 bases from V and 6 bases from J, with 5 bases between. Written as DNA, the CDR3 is TGCAGTGCTAGAGATATCGCCGGGGAGCTGTTTTTT. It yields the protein CSARDIAGELFF.

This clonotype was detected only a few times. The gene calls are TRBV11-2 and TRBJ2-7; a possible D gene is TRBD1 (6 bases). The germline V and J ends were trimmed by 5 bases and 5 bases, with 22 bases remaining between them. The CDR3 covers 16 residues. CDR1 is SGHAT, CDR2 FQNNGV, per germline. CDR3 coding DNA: TGTGCCAGCAGCCGTCCCCGGGACACAGAATTAAACGAGCAGTACTTC. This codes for CASSRPRDTELNEQYF.

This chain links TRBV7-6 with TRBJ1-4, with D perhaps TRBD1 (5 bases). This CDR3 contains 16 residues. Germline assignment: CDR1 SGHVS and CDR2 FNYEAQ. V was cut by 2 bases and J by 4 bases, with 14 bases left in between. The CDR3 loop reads CASSLSRAPNNEKLFF. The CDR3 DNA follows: TGTGCCAGCAGCTTATCCAGGGCACCTAATAATGAAAAACTGTTTTTT.

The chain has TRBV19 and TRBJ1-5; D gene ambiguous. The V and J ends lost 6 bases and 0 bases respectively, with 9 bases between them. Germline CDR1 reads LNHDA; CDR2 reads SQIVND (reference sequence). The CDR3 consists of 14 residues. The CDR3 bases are TGTGCCAGTAGGGCAGCATATAGCAATCAGCCCCAGCATTTT. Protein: CASRAAYSNQPQHF.

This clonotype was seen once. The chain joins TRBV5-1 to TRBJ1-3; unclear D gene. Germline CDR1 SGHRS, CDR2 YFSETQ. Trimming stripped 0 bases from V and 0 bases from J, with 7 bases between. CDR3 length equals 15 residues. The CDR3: CASSLDASSGNTIYF. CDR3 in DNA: TGCGCCAGCAGCTTGGACGCGAGCTCTGGAAACACCATATATTTT.

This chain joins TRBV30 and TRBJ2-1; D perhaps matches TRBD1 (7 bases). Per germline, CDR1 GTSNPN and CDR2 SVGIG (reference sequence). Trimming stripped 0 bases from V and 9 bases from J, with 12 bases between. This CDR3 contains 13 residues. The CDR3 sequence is CAWSVSGGLEQFF. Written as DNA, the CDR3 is TGTGCCTGGAGTGTATCAGGGGGGCTTGAGCAGTTCTTC.

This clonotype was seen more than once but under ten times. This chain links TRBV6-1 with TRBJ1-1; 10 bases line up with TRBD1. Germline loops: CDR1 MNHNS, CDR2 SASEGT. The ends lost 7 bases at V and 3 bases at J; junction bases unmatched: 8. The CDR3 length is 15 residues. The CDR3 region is CASTPDRGLYTEAFF. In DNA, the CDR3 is TGTGCCAGCACTCCCGACAGGGGGCTTTACACTGAAGCTTTCTTT.

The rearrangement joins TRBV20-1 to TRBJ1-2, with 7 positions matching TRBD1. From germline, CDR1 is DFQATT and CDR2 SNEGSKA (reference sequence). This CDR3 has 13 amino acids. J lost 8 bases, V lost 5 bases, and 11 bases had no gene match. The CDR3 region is CSAVRQGSRGYTF. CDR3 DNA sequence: TGCAGTGCTGTGCGACAGGGTTCGCGAGGCTACACCTTC.

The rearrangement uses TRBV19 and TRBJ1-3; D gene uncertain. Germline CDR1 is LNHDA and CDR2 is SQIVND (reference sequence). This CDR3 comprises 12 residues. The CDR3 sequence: CGCSSSGNTIYF. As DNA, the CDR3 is TGTGGATGCTCGAGCTCTGGAAACACCATATATTTT.

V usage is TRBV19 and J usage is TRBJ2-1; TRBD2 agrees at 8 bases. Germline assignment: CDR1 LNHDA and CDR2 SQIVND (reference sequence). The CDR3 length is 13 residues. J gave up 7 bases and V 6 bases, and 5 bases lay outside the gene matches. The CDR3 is CASRGLVTNEQFF. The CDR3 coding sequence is TGTGCCAGTAGGGGACTAGTTACTAATGAGCAGTTCTTC.

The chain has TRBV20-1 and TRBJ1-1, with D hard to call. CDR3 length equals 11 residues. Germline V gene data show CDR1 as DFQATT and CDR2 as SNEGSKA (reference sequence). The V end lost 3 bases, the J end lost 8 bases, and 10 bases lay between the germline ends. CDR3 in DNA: TGCAGTGCTAGTCCGACTCCAGAAGCTTTCTTT. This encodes CSASPTPEAFF.

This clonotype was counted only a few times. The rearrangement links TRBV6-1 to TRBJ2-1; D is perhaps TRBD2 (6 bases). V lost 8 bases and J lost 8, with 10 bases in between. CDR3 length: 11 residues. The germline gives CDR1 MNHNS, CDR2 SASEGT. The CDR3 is CASRQRDEQFF. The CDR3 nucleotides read TGTGCCAGCCGCCAGCGGGATGAGCAGTTCTTC.

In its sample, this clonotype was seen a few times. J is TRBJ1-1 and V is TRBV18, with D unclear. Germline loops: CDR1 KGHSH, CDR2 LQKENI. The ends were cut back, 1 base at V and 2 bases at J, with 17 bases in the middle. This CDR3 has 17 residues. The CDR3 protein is CASSPLQEAHLNTEAFF. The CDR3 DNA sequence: TGTGCCAGCTCACCACTGCAGGAAGCCCACCTTAACACTGAAGCTTTCTTT.

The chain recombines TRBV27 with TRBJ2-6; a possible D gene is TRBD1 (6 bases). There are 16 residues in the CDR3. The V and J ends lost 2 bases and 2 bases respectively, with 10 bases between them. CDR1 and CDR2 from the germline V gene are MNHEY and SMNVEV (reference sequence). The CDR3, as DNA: TGTGCCAGCAGTTTAAAATCAGGGGCTGGGGCCAACGTCCTGACTTTC. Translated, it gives CASSLKSGAGANVLTF.

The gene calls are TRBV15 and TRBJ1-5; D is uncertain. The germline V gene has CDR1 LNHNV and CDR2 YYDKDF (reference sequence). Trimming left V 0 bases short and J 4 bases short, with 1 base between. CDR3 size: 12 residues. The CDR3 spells CATSRDNQPQHF. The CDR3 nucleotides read TGTGCCACCAGCAGAGATAATCAGCCCCAGCATTTT. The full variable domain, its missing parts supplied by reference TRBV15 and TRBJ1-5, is DAMVIQNPRYQVTQFGKPVTLSCSQTLNHNVMYWYQQKSSQAPKLLFHYYDKDFNNEADTPDNFQSRRPNTSFCFLDIRSPGLGDTAMYLCATSRDNQPQHFGDGTRLSIL.

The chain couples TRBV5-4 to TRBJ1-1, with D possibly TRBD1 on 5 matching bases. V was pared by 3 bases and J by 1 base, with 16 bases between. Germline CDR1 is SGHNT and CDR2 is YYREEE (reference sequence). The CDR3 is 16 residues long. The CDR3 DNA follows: TGTGCCAGCAGCTATAAGTCCGGGACGGAGAACACTGAAGCTTTCTTT. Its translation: CASSYKSGTENTEAFF.

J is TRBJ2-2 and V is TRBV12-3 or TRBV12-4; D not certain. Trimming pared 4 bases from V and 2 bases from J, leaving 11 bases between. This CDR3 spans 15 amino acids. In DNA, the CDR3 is TGTGCCAGCAGTTCAACACGGCTAAACACCGGGGAGCTGTTTTTT. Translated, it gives CASSSTRLNTGELFF.

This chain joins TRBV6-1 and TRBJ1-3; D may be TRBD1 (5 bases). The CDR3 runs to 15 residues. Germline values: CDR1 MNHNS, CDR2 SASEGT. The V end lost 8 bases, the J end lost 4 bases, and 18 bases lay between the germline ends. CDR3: CASRLGVIEGNTIYF. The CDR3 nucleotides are TGTGCCAGCCGCCTAGGGGTCATTGAGGGAAACACCATATATTTT.

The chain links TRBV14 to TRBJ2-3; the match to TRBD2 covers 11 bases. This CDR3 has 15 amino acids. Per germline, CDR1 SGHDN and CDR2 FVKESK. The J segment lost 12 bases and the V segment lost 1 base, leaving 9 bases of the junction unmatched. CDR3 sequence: CASSQALAGGNKQYF. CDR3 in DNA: TGTGCCAGCAGCCAAGCCCTAGCGGGGGGTAATAAACAGTATTTT.

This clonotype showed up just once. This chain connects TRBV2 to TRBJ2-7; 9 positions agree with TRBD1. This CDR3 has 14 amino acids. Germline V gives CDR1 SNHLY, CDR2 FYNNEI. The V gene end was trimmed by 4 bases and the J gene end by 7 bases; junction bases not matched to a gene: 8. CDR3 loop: CASSGRTGVEEQYF. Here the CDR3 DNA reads TGTGCCAGCAGTGGCCGGACAGGGGTCGAAGAGCAGTACTTC.

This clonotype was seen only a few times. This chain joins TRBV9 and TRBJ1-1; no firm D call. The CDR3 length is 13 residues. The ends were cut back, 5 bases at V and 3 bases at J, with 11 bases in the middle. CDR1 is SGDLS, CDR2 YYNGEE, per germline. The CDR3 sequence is CASRTGTDTEAFF. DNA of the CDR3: TGTGCCAGCAGAACCGGAACCGACACTGAAGCTTTCTTT.

This chain's CDR3 is CASSLDLTGTQYF. CDR3 nucleotides: TGTGCCAGCAGCTTAGATCTTACCGGGACCCAGTACTTC. The chain combines TRBV7-9 with TRBJ2-5; D is uncertain. This CDR3 contains 13 residues. V dropped 1 base and J dropped 7 bases, with 10 bases sitting between them. The germline V gene encodes CDR1 SEHNR and CDR2 FQNEAQ (reference sequence).

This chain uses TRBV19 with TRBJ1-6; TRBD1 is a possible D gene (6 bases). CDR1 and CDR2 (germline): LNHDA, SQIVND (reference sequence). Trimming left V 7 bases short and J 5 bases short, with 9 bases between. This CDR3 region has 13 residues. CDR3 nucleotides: TGTGCCAGTACAGGGGCAGATAATTCACCCCTCCACTTT. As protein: CASTGADNSPLHF.